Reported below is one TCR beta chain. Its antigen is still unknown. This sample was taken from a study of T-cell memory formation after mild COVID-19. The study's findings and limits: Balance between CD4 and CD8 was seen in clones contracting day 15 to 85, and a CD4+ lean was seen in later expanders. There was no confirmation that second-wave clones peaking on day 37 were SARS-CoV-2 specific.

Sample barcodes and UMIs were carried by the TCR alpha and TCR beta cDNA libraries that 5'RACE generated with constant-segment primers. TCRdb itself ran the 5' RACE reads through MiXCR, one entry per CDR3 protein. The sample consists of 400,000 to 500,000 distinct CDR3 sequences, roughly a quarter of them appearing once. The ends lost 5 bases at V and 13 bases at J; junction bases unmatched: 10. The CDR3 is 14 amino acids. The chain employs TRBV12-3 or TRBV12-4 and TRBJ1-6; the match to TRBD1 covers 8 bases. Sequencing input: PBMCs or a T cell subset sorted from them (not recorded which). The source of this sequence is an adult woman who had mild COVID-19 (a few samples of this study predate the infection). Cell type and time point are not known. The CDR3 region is CASSTGTGETPLHF. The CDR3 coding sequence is TGTGCCAGCAGTACCGGGACAGGCGAAACGCCCCTCCACTTT.